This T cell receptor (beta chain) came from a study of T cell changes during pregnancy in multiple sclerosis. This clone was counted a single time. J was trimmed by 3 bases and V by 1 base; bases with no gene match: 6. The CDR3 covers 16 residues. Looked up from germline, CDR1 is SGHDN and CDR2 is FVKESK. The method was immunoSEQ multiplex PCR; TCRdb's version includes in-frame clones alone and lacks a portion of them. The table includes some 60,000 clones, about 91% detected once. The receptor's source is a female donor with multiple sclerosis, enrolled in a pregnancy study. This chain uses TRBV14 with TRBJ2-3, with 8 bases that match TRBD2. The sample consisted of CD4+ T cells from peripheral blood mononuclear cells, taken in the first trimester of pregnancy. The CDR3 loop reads CASSQVSPGGTDTQYF. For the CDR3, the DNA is TGTGCCAGCAGCCAAGTCTCTCCGGGGGGGACAGATACGCAGTATTTT.